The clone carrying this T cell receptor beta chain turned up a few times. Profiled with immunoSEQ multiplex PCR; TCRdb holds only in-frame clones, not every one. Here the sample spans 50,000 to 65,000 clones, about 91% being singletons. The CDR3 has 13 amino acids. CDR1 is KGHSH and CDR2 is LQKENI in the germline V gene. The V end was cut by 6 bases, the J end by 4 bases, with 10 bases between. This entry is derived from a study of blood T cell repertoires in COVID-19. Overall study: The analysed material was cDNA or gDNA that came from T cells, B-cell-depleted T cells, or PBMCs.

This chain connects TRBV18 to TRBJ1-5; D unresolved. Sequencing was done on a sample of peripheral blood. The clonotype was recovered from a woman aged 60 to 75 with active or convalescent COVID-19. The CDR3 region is CASSPSFNQPQHF. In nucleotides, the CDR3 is TGTGCCAGCTCCCCGTCCTTTAATCAGCCCCAGCATTTT.